The present TCR beta chain was sequenced within a study of CD8+ T cells in alopecia areata. Study-level information: Patients received oral tofacitinib, 5 to 10 mg twice daily, for moderate-to-severe alopecia areata.

Notes on the study in general: Relative to normal scalp, lesional scalp, especially alopecia totalis/universalis, showed higher clonality. Researchers reported that TCR sharing among patients proved less clear than in mice, possibly HLA-linked.

Extracted from the samples, RNA was reverse transcribed into cDNA to serve as the sequencing template. TCRdb's copy holds only in-frame clones and misses some; the assay was immunoSEQ multiplex PCR. Of 150,000 to 200,000 clones in the sample, around 71% were seen once. Worth noting for this clone: Its antigen is unknown.

This CDR3 spans 13 amino acids. The V gene lost 0 bases and the J gene lost 6 bases, with 7 bases spanning the gap. Germline loops: CDR1 SGHDT, CDR2 YYEEEE. PBMCs, the starting material, were the source of sorted CD4+ and CD8+ T cells. The clonotype originates from a human donor with alopecia areata. Source: CD8+ T cells sorted from blood, taken at week 0. This chain connects TRBV5-6 to TRBJ2-1, with no clear D. Written as DNA, the CDR3 is TGTGCCAGCAGCTTGGTCAAGGGCAATGAGCAGTTCTTC. It encodes CASSLVKGNEQFF.